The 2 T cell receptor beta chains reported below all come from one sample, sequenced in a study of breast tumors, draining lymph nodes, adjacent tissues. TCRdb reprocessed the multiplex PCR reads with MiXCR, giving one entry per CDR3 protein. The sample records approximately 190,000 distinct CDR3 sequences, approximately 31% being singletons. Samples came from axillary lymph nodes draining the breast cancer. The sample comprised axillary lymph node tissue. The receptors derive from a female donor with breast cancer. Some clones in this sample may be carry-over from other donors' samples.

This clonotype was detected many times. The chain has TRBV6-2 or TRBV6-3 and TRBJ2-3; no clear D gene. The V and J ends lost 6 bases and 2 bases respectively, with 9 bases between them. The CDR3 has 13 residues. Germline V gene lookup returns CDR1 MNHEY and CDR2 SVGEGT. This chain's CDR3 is CASSRPFTDTQYF. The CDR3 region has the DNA TGTGCCAGCAGCCGACCTTTCACAGATACGCAGTATTTT.

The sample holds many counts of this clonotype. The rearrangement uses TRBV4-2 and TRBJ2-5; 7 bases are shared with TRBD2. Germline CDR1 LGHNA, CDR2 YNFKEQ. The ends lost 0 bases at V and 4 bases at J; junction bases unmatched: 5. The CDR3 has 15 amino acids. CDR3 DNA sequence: TGTGCCAGCAGCCAAGATGGCGGGAGTGGAGAGACCCAGTACTTC. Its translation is CASSQDGGSGETQYF.